This TCR beta chain was captured by sequencing in a study of response to subunit inactivated influenza vaccine. CDR3 size: 14 residues. Losses at the gene ends were 7 bases for V and 6 bases for J; bases not matched to a gene: 8. CDR1 is DFQATT and CDR2 is SNEGSKA in the germline V gene (reference sequence). From the RT-PCR reads, TCRdb called clonotypes with MiXCR, one entry per CDR3 protein. Among about 540,000 distinct CDR3 sequences listed, around 21% were seen once. At least ten counts were recorded for this clonotype. In addition, the sample was reused for a study of T cells expressing NK-cell markers. This second study notes: For TCR beta, cDNA was produced by 5'RACE template switching with UMIs. Sorted CD3+CD56+NKG2C+, CD3+CD56+NKG2C- and CD3+CD56-NKG2C+ T cells supplied TCR beta repertoires. Alpha-beta TCR T cells were the sole sorting target in several experiments, owing to an anti-gamma-delta TCR antibody. These clonotypes, the leaders elsewhere, also led the CD3+CD56-NKG2C+ fraction in several donors. What remained unclear was the HCMV specificity of expanded NKG2C+ T cell clones.

V is TRBV20-1 and J is TRBJ2-7; 14 positions match TRBD2. This clonotype was obtained from a man aged 50 or older who received an inactivated influenza vaccine. The starting material was CD4+ T cells sorted from PBMCs, obtained roughly 12 days after vaccination. The CDR3: CSGTGTSGGGEQYF. In DNA form, the CDR3 reads TGCAGTGGGACCGGGACTAGCGGGGGTGGCGAGCAGTACTTC.